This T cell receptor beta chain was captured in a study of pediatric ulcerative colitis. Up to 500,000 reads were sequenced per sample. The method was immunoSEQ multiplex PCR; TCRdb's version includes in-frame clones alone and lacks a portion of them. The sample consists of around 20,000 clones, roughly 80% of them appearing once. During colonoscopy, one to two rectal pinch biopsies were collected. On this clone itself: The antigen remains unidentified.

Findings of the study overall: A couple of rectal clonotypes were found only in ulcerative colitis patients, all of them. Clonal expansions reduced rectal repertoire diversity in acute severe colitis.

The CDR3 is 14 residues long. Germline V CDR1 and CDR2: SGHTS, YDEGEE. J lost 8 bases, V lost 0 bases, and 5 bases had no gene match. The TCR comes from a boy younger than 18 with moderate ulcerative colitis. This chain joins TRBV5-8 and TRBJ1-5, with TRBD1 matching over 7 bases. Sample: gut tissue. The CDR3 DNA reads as TGTGCCAGCAGCTTGGGGGACAGCTTCGAGCCCCAGCATTTT. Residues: CASSLGDSFEPQHF.